Listed below are T cell receptor beta chains from one sample, sequenced in a study of siplizumab effects on memory and regulatory T cells. Profiling relied on immunoSEQ multiplex PCR, and the TCRdb table lists in-frame clones only, not all of them. The sample lists 99,000 or so clones; 93% were seen once. Material: Tregs sorted from blood. Receptor source: a human donor in good health. Both conserved end residues are part of each CDR3. Fields, in order: D gene, V gene, clone size, J gene, CDR3 protein, CDR3 DNA. A D gene is named only where the DNA matches it firmly. Clone size is given for some rows only: seen once, a few or many times, or a class if the clone is expanded.

TRBD1,TRBV6-1,once,TRBJ2-3,CASSEWGQGVADTQYF,TGTGCCAGCAGTGAATGGGGACAGGGGGTCGCAGATACGCAGTATTTT
NA,TRBV7-2,NA,TRBJ1-5,CASSLAGGEPQHF,TGTGCCAGCAGCTTAGCTGGGGGAGAGCCCCAGCATTTT
NA,TRBV10-3,once,TRBJ2-1,CAISGGRESQFF,TGTGCCATCAGCGGAGGTCGGGAGTCTCAGTTCTTC
NA,TRBV4-1,NA,TRBJ1-6,CASSQDRKGISPLHF,TGCGCCAGCAGCCAAGATCGGAAGGGGATTTCACCCCTCCACTTT
NA,TRBV30,NA,TRBJ1-1,CAWSAGHLGLGEAFF,TGTGCCTGGAGTGCCGGACATCTCGGGCTCGGTGAAGCTTTCTTT
NA,TRBV5-1,NA,TRBJ1-2,CASSSESGSYGYTF,TGCGCCAGCAGCTCGGAATCGGGGAGCTATGGCTACACCTTC
TRBD1,TRBV30,NA,TRBJ2-3,CAWSSTGLTDTQYF,TGTGCCTGGAGCTCGACAGGGCTCACAGATACGCAGTATTTT
NA,TRBV10-3,NA,TRBJ2-7,CAISVTGTEQYF,TGTGCCATCAGTGTTACAGGGACCGAGCAGTACTTC
NA,TRBV13,NA,TRBJ1-1,CASSSFGGGNTEAFF,TGTGCCAGCAGCTCATTCGGGGGAGGGAACACTGAAGCTTTCTTT
NA,TRBV27,NA,TRBJ1-2,CASSSPGRRYGYTF,TGTGCCAGCAGTTCACCGGGACGGAGATATGGCTACACCTTC
NA,TRBV5-1,NA,TRBJ1-1,CASSPRGRAPSSTEAFF,TGCGCCAGCAGCCCCCGGGGTCGCGCCCCTTCGTCCACTGAAGCTTTCTTT
NA,TRBV19,NA,TRBJ1-6,CASGTREIGSYNSPLHF,TGTGCCAGTGGAACAAGGGAGATTGGCTCCTATAATTCACCCCTCCACTTT
TRBD1,TRBV16,NA,TRBJ1-5,CASSPPGQGNQPQHF,TGTGCCAGCAGCCCCCCGGGACAGGGCAATCAGCCCCAGCATTTT
TRBD2,TRBV5-5,NA,TRBJ2-3,CASTLAGRHTQYF,TGTGCCAGCACACTAGCGGGGAGACATACGCAGTATTTT
NA,TRBV6-1,NA,TRBJ2-5,CASSGVRQETQYF,TGTGCCAGCAGTGGGGTCAGACAAGAGACCCAGTACTTC
TRBD2,TRBV7-6,NA,TRBJ2-7,CASSLSTAGSYEQYF,TGTGCCAGCAGCTTAAGTACAGCGGGGTCCTACGAGCAGTACTTC
NA,TRBV11-2,NA,TRBJ1-6,CASSRGQNSPLHF,TGTGCCAGCAGCCGAGGACAGAATTCACCCCTCCACTTT
NA,TRBV19,NA,TRBJ2-1,CASSPRNYNEQFF,TGTGCCAGTAGTCCACGGAACTACAATGAGCAGTTCTTC
NA,TRBV18,NA,TRBJ2-7,CASSPALVQGWEQYF,TGTGCCAGCTCACCCGCTTTAGTGCAGGGTTGGGAGCAGTACTTC
NA,TRBV10-3,NA,TRBJ2-7,CAISEVFDRPISEYEQYF,TGTGCCATCAGTGAGGTTTTCGACAGACCAATTTCCGAGTACGAGCAGTACTTC
TRBD2,TRBV6-1,once,TRBJ2-7,CAHGAGVRTYEQYF,TGTGCCCACGGGGCGGGGGTAAGGACCTACGAGCAGTACTTC
NA,TRBV18,NA,TRBJ1-3,CASSPSGNGNTIYF,TGTGCCAGCTCACCATCAGGGAACGGAAACACCATATATTTT
TRBD2,TRBV5-4,NA,TRBJ2-5,CASSLGLAQETQYF,TGTGCCAGCAGCCTGGGACTAGCCCAAGAGACCCAGTACTTC
NA,TRBV5-1,NA,TRBJ2-5,CASSLKGRETQYF,TGCGCCAGCAGCTTGAAGGGGAGGGAGACCCAGTACTTC
NA,TRBV9,once,TRBJ2-1,CASSLEPSGNEQFF,TGTGCCAGCAGCCTTGAGCCTTCGGGGAATGAGCAGTTCTTC
NA,TRBV6-5,NA,TRBJ1-2,CASSFRSGYGYTF,TGTGCCAGCTCCTTCAGGAGCGGCTATGGCTACACCTTC
TRBD2,TRBV15,NA,TRBJ2-1,CATSRGGLAGEAEQFF,TGTGCCACCAGCAGAGGAGGACTAGCGGGAGAAGCTGAGCAGTTCTTC
NA,TRBV23-1,NA,TRBJ1-2,CASSRTAGYGYTF,TGCGCCAGCAGTCGGACAGCGGGTTATGGCTACACCTTC
NA,TRBV5-4,NA,TRBJ2-7,CASSLGQLVIDEQYF,TGTGCCAGCAGCTTGGGACAGTTGGTGATAGACGAGCAGTACTTC
TRBD1,TRBV6-4,NA,TRBJ1-2,CASSAGTGAAYGYTF,TGTGCCAGCAGTGCCGGGACAGGGGCGGCCTATGGCTACACCTTC
NA,TRBV5-4,NA,TRBJ2-7,CASSYPDSLGEQYF,TGTGCCAGCAGCTACCCGGACAGCCTGGGGGAGCAGTACTTC
NA,TRBV6-5,once,TRBJ1-2,CASRERGTDGYTF,TGTGCCAGCAGGGAGAGGGGGACTGATGGCTACACCTTC
NA,TRBV18,NA,TRBJ2-5,CASSPLPLETQYF,TGTGCCAGCTCACCACTTCCACTAGAGACCCAGTACTTC
NA,TRBV14,NA,TRBJ2-7,CASSLTRGYEQYF,TGTGCCAGCAGCCTGACTAGAGGCTACGAGCAGTACTTC
TRBD1,TRBV28,NA,TRBJ1-5,CASSQKGQRWYQPQHF,TGTGCCAGCAGTCAAAAGGGACAGAGGTGGTATCAGCCCCAGCATTTT
NA,TRBV6-6,NA,TRBJ2-1,CASSYTKGDEQFF,TGTGCCAGCAGTTACACCAAGGGAGATGAGCAGTTCTTC
TRBD1,TRBV27,NA,TRBJ1-2,CASRQRQGDGYTF,TGTGCCAGCAGACAAAGACAGGGGGATGGCTACACCTTC
NA,TRBV6-1,NA,TRBJ2-2,CASLRKNTGELFF,TGTGCCTCGCTCCGGAAGAACACCGGGGAGCTGTTTTTT
TRBD1,TRBV11-3,NA,TRBJ2-1,CASRGQGSYNEQFF,TGTGCCAGCAGGGGACAGGGTTCCTACAATGAGCAGTTCTTC
NA,TRBV21-1,NA,TRBJ2-1,CASTLKSNRARLNEQFF,TGTGCCAGCACCTTGAAGTCAAACAGGGCCCGCCTCAATGAGCAGTTCTTC
NA,TRBV5-1,NA,TRBJ1-6,CASSLLGSGQGGSPLHF,TGCGCCAGCAGCTTGCTCGGTTCTGGTCAGGGAGGATCACCCCTCCACTTT
NA,TRBV4-2,NA,TRBJ1-5,CASSQDLGQPQHF,TGTGCCAGCAGCCAAGATCTGGGTCAGCCCCAGCATTTT
TRBD2,TRBV5-4,NA,TRBJ2-1,CASSFLFGGLAGSEQFF,TGTGCCAGCAGCTTCCTTTTCGGTGGACTAGCGGGTTCTGAGCAGTTCTTC